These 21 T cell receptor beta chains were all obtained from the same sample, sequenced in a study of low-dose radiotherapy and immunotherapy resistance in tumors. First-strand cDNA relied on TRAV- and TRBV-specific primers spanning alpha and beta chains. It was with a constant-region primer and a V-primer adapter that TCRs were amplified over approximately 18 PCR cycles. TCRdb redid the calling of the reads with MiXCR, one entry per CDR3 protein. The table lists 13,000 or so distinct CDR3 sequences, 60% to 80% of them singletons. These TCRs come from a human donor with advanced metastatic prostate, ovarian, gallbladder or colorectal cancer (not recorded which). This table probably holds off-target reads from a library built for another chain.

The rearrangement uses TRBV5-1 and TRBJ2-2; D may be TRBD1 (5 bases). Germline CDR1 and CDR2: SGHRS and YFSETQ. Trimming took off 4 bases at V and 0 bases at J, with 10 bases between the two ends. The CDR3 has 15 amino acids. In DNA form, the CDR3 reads TGCGCCAGCAGCCGTGGGGCAGCGAACACCGGGGAGCTGTTTTTT. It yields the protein CASSRGAANTGELFF.

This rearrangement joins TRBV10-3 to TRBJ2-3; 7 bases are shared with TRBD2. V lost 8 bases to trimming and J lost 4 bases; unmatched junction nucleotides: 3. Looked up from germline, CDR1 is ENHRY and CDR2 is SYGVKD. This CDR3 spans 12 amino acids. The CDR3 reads CAIQGGPDTQYF. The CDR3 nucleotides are TGTGCCATCCAGGGAGGGCCAGATACGCAGTATTTT.

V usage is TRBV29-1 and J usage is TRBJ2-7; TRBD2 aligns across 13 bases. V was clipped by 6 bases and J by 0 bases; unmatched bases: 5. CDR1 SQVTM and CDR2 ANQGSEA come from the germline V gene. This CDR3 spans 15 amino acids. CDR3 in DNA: TGCAGCGTCGGACTAGCGGGGGTGAACTCCTACGAGCAGTACTTC. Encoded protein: CSVGLAGVNSYEQYF.

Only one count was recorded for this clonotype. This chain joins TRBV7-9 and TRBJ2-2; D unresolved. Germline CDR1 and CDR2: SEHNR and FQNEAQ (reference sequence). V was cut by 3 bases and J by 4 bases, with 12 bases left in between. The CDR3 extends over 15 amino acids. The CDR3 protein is CASSFIGFGTGELFF. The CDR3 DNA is TGTGCCAGCAGCTTCATAGGGTTCGGCACCGGGGAGCTGTTTTTT. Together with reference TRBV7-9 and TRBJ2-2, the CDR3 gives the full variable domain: DTGVSQNPRHKITKRGQNVTFRCDPISEHNRLYWYRQTLGQGPEFLTYFQNEAQLEKSRLLSDRFSAERPKGSFSTLEIQRTEQGDSAMYLCASSFIGFGTGELFFGEGSRLTVL.

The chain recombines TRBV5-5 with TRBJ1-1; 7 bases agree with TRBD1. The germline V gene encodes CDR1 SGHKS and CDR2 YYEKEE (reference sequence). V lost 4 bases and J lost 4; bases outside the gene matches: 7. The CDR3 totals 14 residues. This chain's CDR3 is CASSPTGMGTEAFF. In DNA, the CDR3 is TGTGCCAGCAGCCCGACAGGGATGGGCACTGAAGCTTTCTTT.

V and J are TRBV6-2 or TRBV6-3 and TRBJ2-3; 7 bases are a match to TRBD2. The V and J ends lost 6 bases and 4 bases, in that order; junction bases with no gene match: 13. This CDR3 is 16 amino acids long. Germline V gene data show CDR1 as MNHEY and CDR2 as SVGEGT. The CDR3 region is CASSRARDYQSDTQYF. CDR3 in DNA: TGTGCCAGCAGCCGCGCCCGGGACTACCAATCAGATACGCAGTATTTT.

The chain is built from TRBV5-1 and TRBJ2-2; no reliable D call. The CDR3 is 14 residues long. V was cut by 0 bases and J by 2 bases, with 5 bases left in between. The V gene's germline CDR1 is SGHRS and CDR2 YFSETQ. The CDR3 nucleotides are TGCGCCAGCAGCTTGGAACTTAACACCGGGGAGCTGTTTTTT. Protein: CASSLELNTGELFF.

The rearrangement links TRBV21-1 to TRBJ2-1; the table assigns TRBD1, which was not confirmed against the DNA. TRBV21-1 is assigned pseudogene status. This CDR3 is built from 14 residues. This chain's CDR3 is CASSKGRGVNEQFF. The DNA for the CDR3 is TGTGCCAGCAGCAAAGGGCGGGGGGTCAATGAGCAGTTCTTC.

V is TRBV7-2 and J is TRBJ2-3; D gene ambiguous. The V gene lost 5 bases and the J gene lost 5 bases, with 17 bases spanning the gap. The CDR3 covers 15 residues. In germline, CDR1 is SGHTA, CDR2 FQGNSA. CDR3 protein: CASSPGGRLIDTQYF. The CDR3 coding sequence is TGTGCCAGCAGCCCCGGCGGACGGCTAATAGATACGCAGTATTTT.

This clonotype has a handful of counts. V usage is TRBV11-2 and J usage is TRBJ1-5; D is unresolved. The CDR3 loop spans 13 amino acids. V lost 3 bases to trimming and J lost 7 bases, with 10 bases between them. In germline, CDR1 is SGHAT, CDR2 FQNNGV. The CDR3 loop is CASSFERGQPQHF. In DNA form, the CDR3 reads TGTGCCAGCAGCTTCGAACGTGGGCAGCCCCAGCATTTT.

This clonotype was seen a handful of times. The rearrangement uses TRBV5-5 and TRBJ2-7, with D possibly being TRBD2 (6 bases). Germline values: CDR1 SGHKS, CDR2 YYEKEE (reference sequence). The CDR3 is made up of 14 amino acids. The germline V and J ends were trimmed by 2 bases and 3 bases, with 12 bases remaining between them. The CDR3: CASSFLGGLYEQYF. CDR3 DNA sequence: TGTGCCAGCAGCTTTCTGGGAGGTCTCTACGAGCAGTACTTC.

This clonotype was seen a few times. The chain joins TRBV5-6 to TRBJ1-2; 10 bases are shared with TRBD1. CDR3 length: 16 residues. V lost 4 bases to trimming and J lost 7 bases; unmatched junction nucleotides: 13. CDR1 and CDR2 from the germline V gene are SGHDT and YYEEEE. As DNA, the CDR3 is TGTGCCAGCAGCAAACTGACAGGGGGCGCCACGGCTGGCTACACCTTC. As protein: CASSKLTGGATAGYTF.

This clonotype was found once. CDR3 nucleotide sequence: TGTGCCAGCAGACCCAGCGGGGGGGCCTTCAATGAGCAGTTCTTC. Encoded protein: CASRPSGGAFNEQFF. J is TRBJ2-1 and V is TRBV7-9, with TRBD2 identical over 10 bases. The CDR3 loop spans 15 amino acids. The V gene end was trimmed by 6 bases and the J gene end by 6 bases; junction bases not matched to a gene: 8. The germline gives CDR1 SEHNR, CDR2 FQNEAQ (reference sequence). Filled out from reference TRBV7-9 and TRBJ2-1, the complete variable domain reads DTGVSQNPRHKITKRGQNVTFRCDPISEHNRLYWYRQTLGQGPEFLTYFQNEAQLEKSRLLSDRFSAERPKGSFSTLEIQRTEQGDSAMYLCASRPSGGAFNEQFFGPGTRLTVL.

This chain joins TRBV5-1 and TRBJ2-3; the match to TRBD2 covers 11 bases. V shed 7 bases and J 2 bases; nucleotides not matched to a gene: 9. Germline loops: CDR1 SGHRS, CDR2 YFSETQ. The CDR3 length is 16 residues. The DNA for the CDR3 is TGCGCCAGCGCCATGGGACTAGCGGAAAACACAGATACGCAGTATTTT. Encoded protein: CASAMGLAENTDTQYF.

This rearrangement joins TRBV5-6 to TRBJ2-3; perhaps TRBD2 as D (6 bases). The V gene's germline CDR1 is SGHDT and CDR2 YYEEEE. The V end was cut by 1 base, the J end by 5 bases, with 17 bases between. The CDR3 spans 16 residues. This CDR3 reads CASSLISGVAGDTQYF. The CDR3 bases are TGTGCCAGCAGCTTGATTTCGGGGGTGGCGGGAGATACGCAGTATTTT.

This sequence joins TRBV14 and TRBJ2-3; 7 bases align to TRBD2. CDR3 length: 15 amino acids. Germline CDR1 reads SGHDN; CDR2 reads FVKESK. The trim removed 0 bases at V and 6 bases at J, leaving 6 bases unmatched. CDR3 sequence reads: CASSQDWLAADTQYF. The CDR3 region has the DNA TGTGCCAGCAGCCAAGATTGGCTAGCGGCCGATACGCAGTATTTT.

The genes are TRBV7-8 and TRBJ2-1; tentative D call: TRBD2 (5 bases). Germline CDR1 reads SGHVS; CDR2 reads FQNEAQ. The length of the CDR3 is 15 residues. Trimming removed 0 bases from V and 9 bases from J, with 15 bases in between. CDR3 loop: CASSLARGLRAEQFF. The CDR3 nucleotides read TGTGCCAGCAGCTTAGCGCGAGGACTTAGGGCTGAGCAGTTCTTC.

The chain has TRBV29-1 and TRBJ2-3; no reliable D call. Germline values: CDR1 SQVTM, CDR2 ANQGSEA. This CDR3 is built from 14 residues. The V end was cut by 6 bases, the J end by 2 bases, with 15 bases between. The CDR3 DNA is TGCAGCGTCCGCACATATGCCGACACAGATACGCAGTATTTT. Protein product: CSVRTYADTDTQYF.

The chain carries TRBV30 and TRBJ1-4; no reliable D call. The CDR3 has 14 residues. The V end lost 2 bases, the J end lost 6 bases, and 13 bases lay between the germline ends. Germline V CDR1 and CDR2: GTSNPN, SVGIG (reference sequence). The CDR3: CAWSYELLDEKLFF. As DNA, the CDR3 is TGTGCCTGGAGTTACGAGTTGTTGGATGAAAAACTGTTTTTT.

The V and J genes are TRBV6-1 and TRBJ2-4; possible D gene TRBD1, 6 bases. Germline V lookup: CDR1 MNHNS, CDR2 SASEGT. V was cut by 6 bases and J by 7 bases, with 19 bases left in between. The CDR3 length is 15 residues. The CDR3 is CASSPTNRDMNIQYF. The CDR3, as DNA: TGTGCCAGCAGCCCCACCAACAGGGATATGAACATTCAGTACTTC.

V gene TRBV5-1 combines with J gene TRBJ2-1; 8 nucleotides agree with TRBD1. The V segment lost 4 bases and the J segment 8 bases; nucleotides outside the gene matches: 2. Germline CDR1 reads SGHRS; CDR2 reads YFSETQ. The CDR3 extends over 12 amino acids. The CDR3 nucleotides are TGCGCCAGCAGCCAGGGGGCATATGAGCAGTTCTTC. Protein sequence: CASSQGAYEQFF. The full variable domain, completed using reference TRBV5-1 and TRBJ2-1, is KAGVTQTPRYLIKTRGQQVTLSCSPISGHRSVSWYQQTPGQGLQFLFEYFSETQRNKGNFPGRFSGRQFSNSRSEMNVSTLELGDSALYLCASSQGAYEQFFGPGTRLTVL.